The entry that follows covers one T cell receptor (beta chain) sequence. This sample is part of a study of blood T cell repertoires in COVID-19. CDR1 and CDR2 from the germline V gene are MNHEY and SVGAGI. This CDR3 has 15 amino acids. Trimming pared 4 bases from V and 0 bases from J, leaving 10 bases between. TCRdb keeps only in-frame clones here, not all; method: immunoSEQ multiplex PCR. Of 200,000 to 250,000 clones in the sample, around 90% were seen once. The TCR sequence derives from a man aged 55 to 70 who had recovered from COVID-19. The V and J genes are TRBV6-5 and TRBJ1-5; weak D call: TRBD1 (5 bases). Material for sequencing was peripheral blood. CDR3 nucleotide sequence: TGTGCCAGCAGTTTGGCAGGGTATAGCAATCAGCCCCAGCATTTT. It specifies CASSLAGYSNQPQHF.